This TCR beta chain derives from a study of T cell changes during pregnancy in multiple sclerosis. CDR3 length: 16 residues. Germline V gives CDR1 SGHNT, CDR2 YENEEA. V lost 0 bases and J lost 7, with 18 bases in between. Only in-frame clones appear in the TCRdb table, and some are missing; sequencing was by immunoSEQ multiplex PCR. The repertoire holds around 60,000 clones, roughly 93% seen once, with approximately 1.8% in the top ten. The chain combines TRBV11-3 with TRBJ1-2, with D unresolved. The sequence was obtained from a female donor with multiple sclerosis, enrolled in a pregnancy study. The specimen comprised peripheral blood, sampled after pregnancy. This CDR3 is CASSLDNRPSGIGYTF. CDR3 coding DNA: TGTGCCAGCAGCTTAGACAACCGGCCATCGGGTATTGGCTACACCTTC.